This record covers a single T cell receptor (beta chain). Its target is unknown. The data derive from a study of T cell repertoires in cytomegalovirus infection. About the research overall: Through public TCR beta signatures, both CMV infection and matching HLA type were indicated. Study-wide points: Dominating the ex vivo response were HLA-C-restricted CMV-specific TCR beta clonotypes.

TCRdb itself ran the reads through MiXCR, one entry per CDR3 protein. The sample contains 340,000 or so distinct CDR3 sequences, roughly 25% of which appear only once. CDR1 and CDR2 (germline): MNHNY, SVGAGI (reference sequence). CDR3 length equals 14 residues. Trimming took off 7 bases at V and 0 bases at J, with 7 bases between the two ends. The sequencing used cultured PBMCs, collected from culture after CMV antigen stimulation. This sequence was found in a human donor in good health (CMV status not recorded). Some clones in this sample may be carry-over from other donors' samples. The chain has TRBV6-6 and TRBJ2-6, with D uncertain. As DNA, the CDR3 is TGTGCCAGCATCCCCAACTCTGGGGCCAACGTCCTGACTTTC. Translation gives CASIPNSGANVLTF.